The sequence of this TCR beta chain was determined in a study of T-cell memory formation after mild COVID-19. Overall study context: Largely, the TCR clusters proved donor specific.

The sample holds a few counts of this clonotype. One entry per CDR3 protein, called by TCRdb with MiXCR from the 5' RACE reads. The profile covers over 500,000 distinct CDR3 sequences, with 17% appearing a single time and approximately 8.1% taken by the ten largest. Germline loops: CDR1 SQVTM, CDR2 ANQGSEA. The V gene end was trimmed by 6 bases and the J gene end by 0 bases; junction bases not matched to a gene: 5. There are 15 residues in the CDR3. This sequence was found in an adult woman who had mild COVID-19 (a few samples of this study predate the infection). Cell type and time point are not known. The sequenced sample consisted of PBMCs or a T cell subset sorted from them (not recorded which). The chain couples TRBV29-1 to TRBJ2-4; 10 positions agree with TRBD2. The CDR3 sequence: CSVDSGGRAKNIQYF. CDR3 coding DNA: TGCAGCGTGGATAGCGGGGGGCGAGCCAAAAACATTCAGTACTTC.